This T cell receptor beta chain was identified in a study of Tregs in tolerant kidney transplant recipients. TCRdb's copy holds only in-frame clones and misses some; the assay was immunoSEQ multiplex PCR. This sample's table has around 33,000 clones. Regarding this clone: The read comes to an end 3 residues before the CDR3 does, leaving the germline J gene to fill in the end.

Unstimulated regulatory T cells (CD4+CD25+CD127-), CD4+CD25- non-regulatory cells, CD4 and CD8 cells were FACS-sorted from thawed PBMCs. This CDR3 spans 15 amino acids. Trimming at V came to 5 bases and at J to 4 bases, leaving 10 bases not matched to a gene. CDR1 DFQATT and CDR2 SNEGSKA come from the germline V gene (reference sequence). The clonotype originates from a human donor who received a combined kidney and bone marrow transplant. Material: CD8+ T cells from blood, obtained before the transplant. The V and J genes are TRBV20-1 and TRBJ2-5, with TRBD2 matching 10 bases. CDR3 DNA, as far as it was read: TGCAGTGCTCCTTCCCTAGCGGGAGAAGGAGAGACC. Protein sequence: CSAPSLAGEGET. The whole CDR3 region reads CSAPSLAGEGETQYF.